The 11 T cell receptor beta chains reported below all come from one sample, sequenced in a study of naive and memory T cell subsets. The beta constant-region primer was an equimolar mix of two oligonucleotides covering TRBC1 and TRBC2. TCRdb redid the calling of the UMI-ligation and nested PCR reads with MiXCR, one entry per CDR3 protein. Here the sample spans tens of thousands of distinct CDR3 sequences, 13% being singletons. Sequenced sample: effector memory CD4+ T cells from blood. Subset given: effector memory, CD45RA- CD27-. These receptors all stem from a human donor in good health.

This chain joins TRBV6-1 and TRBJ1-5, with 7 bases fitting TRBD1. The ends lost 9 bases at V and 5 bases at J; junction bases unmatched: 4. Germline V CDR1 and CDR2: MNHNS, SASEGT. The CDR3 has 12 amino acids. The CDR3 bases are TGTGCCAGTGGAACAGGGGATCAGCCCCAGCATTTT. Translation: CASGTGDQPQHF.

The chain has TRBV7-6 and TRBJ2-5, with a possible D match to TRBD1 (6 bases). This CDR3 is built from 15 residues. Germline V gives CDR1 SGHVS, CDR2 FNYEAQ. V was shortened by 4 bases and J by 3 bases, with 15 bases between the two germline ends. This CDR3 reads CASSSWGPGEETQYF. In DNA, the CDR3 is TGTGCCAGCAGCTCGTGGGGGCCAGGGGAAGAGACCCAGTACTTC.

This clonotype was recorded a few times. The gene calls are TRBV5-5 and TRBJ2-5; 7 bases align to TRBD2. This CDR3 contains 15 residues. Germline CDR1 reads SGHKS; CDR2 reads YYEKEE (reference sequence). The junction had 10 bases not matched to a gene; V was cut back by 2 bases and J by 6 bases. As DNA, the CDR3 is TGTGCCAGCAGCTTTCTGCGGGAGTCCGGGCAGACCCAGTACTTC. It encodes CASSFLRESGQTQYF.

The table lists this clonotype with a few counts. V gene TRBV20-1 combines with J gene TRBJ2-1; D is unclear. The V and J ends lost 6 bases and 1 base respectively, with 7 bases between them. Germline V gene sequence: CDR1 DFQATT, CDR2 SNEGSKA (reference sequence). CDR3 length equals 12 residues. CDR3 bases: TGCAGTGCCGTTGTTTCCTACAATGAGCAGTTCTTC. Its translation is CSAVVSYNEQFF.

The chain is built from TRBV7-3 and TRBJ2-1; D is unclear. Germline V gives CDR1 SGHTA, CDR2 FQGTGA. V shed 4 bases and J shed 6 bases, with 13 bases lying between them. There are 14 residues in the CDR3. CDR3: CASSSDPQSNEQFF. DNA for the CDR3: TGTGCCAGCAGCTCGGACCCCCAGAGCAATGAGCAGTTCTTC.

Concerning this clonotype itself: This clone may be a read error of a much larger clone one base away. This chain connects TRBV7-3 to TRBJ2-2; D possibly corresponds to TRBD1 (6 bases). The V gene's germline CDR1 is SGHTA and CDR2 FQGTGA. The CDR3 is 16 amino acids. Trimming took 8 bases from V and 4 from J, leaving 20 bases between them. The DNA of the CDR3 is TGTGCCAGCGCATTCGCAGGGGCTTCGAGCACCGGGGAGCTGTTTTTT. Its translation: CASAFAGASSTGELFF.

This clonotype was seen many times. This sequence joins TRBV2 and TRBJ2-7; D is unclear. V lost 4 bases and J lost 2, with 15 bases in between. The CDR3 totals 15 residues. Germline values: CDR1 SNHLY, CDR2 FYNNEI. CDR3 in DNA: TGTGCCAGCAGTGGTCCCGGCCAAAGGCCCTACGAGCAGTACTTC. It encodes CASSGPGQRPYEQYF.

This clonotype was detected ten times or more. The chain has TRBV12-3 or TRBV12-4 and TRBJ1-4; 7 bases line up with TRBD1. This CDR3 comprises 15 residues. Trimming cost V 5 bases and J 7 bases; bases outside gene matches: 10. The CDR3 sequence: CASSRQGLQGEKLFF. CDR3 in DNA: TGTGCCAGCAGTCGACAGGGACTTCAAGGTGAAAAACTGTTTTTT.

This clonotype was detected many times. Here the CDR3 DNA reads TGTGCCAGCAGCCTACGTGTGGGCACGAACACTGAAGCTTTCTTT. Translating gives CASSLRVGTNTEAFF. V usage is TRBV7-2 and J usage is TRBJ1-1; D not resolved. V lost 5 bases and J 1 base, leaving 14 bases between the germline ends. This CDR3 has 15 residues. Germline CDR1 reads SGHTA; CDR2 reads FQGNSA.

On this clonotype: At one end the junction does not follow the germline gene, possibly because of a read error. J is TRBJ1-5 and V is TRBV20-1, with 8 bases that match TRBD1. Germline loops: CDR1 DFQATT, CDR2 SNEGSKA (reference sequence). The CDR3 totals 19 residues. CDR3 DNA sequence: TGCAGTGCTAGAGATCGGCGGACAGGGTCGGGAGCTAGCAATCAGCCCCAGCGTTTT. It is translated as CSARDRRTGSGASNQPQRF.

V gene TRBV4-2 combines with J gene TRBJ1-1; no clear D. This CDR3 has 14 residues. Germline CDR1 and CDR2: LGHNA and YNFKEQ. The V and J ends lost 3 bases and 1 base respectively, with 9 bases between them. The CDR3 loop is CASSQRATNTEAFF. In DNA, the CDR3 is TGTGCCAGCAGCCAGCGGGCCACGAACACTGAAGCTTTCTTT.